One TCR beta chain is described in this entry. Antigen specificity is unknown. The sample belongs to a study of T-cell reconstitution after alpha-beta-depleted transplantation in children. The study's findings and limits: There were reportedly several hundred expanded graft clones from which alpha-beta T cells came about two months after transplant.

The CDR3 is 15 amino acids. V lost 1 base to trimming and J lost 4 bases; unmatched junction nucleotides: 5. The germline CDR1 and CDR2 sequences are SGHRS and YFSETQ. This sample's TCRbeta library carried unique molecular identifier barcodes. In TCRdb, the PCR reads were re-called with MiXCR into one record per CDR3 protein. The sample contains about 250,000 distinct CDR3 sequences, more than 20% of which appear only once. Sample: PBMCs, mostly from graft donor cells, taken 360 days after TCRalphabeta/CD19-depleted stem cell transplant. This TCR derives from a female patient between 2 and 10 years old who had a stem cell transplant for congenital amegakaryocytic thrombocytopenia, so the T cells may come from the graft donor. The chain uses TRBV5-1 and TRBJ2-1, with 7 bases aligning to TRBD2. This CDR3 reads CASSLTSVGYNEQFF. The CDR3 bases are TGCGCCAGCAGCTTGACTAGCGTAGGGTACAATGAGCAGTTCTTC.